This entry lists 3 T cell receptor beta chains sequenced from one sample in a study of cytomegalovirus exposure and HLA in healthy donors. Amplification used 60 Vbeta primers and 13 Jbeta primers. Repertoires were generated with immunoSEQ multiplex PCR, while TCRdb's copy carries only in-frame clones and drops some. This sample contains about 33,000 clones. The sample taken for sequencing was PBMCs. The receptors were gathered from a woman between 35 and 50 years old in good health and CMV-seropositive.

The chain joins TRBV9 to TRBJ2-3; a weak D match, TRBD2 (6 bases). Deletions cut 3 bases from V and 0 bases from J, with 14 bases between. The germline V gene encodes CDR1 SGDLS and CDR2 YYNGEE. The CDR3 extends over 16 amino acids. CDR3 protein: CASSGHSGLSTDTQYF. CDR3 DNA sequence: TGTGCCAGCAGCGGGCATAGCGGACTTAGCACAGATACGCAGTATTTT. The full variable domain, completed using reference TRBV9 and TRBJ2-3, is DSGVTQTPKHLITATGQRVTLRCSPRSGDLSVYWYQQSLDQGLQFLIQYYNGEERAKGNILERFSAQQFPDLHSELNLSSLELGDSALYFCASSGHSGLSTDTQYFGPGTRLTVL.

This chain uses TRBV19 with TRBJ1-2, with 7 positions matching TRBD1. From germline, CDR1 is LNHDA and CDR2 SQIVND (reference sequence). This CDR3 spans 14 amino acids. The ends lost 7 bases at V and 4 bases at J; junction bases unmatched: 9. CDR3 residues: CASTQIRDSYGYTF. The CDR3 region has the DNA TGTGCCAGTACCCAGATCCGGGACAGCTATGGCTACACCTTC.

The CDR3 DNA follows: TGTGCCACCCAGACCGGGACAGGCTCTGGAAACACCATATATTTT. It specifies CATQTGTGSGNTIYF. J is TRBJ1-3 and V is TRBV6-5; 8 nucleotides align to TRBD1. Germline V lookup: CDR1 MNHEY, CDR2 SVGAGI. The CDR3 runs to 15 residues. The junction had 8 bases not matched to a gene; V was cut back by 10 bases and J by 0 bases.